This TCR beta chain was found in a study of a mutant IDH1 vaccine in newly diagnosed glioma. At the level of the study: The initiation of vaccination occurred 4-6 weeks after radiotherapy alone, or with temozolomide cycles.

Regarding the study as a whole: Among top peripheral T cell clonotypes, changes seemed unrelated to pseudoprogression.

Time point meaning: week 23, last vaccination. Topical imiquimod accompanied each vaccine dose, which consisted of 300 ug of mutant IDH1 20-mer peptide. This clone has a handful of counts. Antigen unknown. Using immunoSEQ multiplex PCR, the repertoire was profiled, and TCRdb retains in-frame clones only, with some absent. Of around 76,000 clones in the sample, 75% to 90% were seen once. This sample comprised PBMCs, obtained from a glioma patient whose treatment included an IDH1 peptide vaccine. This TCR was sampled from a woman aged 45-60 years with glioma.

The CDR3 nucleotides are TGCGCCAGCAGCTTGCGCAGGGATATCAATCAGCCCCAGCATTTT. Protein sequence: CASSLRRDINQPQHF. This chain links TRBV5-1 with TRBJ1-5; tentatively, D is TRBD1 (5 bases). Trimming shortened V by 1 base and J by 3 bases, and 11 bases separated the two germline ends. The CDR3 runs 15 residues. The germline gives CDR1 SGHRS, CDR2 YFSETQ.